This T cell receptor beta chain appears in the sequencing data of a study of CD4+ T cells in melanoma. Clones were read by immunoSEQ multiplex PCR, and TCRdb kept only the in-frame ones, dropping some. Of 13,000 to 15,000 clones in the sample, roughly 84% were seen once. From germline, CDR1 is SQVTM and CDR2 ANQGSEA. Trimming shortened V by 5 bases and J by 4 bases, and 24 bases separated the two germline ends. This CDR3 contains 17 residues. On this clone: Its antigen is not known.

Findings and limits, study-wide: CD8+ T cell, macrophage and B cell function reportedly correlated with neoantigen-specific CD4+ T cells. In melanoma, neoantigen-specific CD4+ T cells reportedly differed in differentiation state.

V usage is TRBV29-1 and J usage is TRBJ1-3; D may be TRBD1 (6 bases). Sequencing was carried out using cells from a culture (not recorded whether cultured in vitro). This sequence originates from a human donor with melanoma. The CDR3 coding sequence is TGCAGCGTTCAAATTGCCCTAGGGGGGAGAGGAGGAAACACCATATATTTT. It translates to CSVQIALGGRGGNTIYF.